The 13 T cell receptor beta chains given below trace back to one sample, sequenced in a study of response to subunit inactivated influenza vaccine. TCRdb re-analysed the RT-PCR reads in MiXCR, keeping a single row per CDR3 protein. The profile shows 500,000 to 600,000 distinct CDR3 sequences, approximately 10% of them singletons. The sequencing used PBMCs from blood, collected on the day of vaccination. These receptors were obtained from a man between 45 and 60 years old who received an inactivated influenza vaccine.

This clonotype was detected many times. V and J are TRBV24-1 and TRBJ2-2; TRBD2 aligns across 7 bases. Losses at the gene ends were 9 bases for V and 2 bases for J; bases not matched to a gene: 5. The germline CDR1 and CDR2 sequences are KGHDR and SFDVKD. The CDR3 sequence is 14 residues long. The CDR3 is CATASSGNTGELFF. The DNA of the CDR3 is TGTGCCACCGCCTCTAGCGGAAACACCGGGGAGCTGTTTTTT.

V usage is TRBV5-1 and J usage is TRBJ1-1, with D maybe TRBD1 (5 bases). Per germline, CDR1 SGHRS and CDR2 YFSETQ. The CDR3 is 14 amino acids. Trimming pared 4 bases from V and 3 bases from J, leaving 13 bases between. The CDR3: CASSLFGGDTEAFF. CDR3 nucleotides: TGCGCCAGCAGCCTTTTCGGAGGGGACACTGAAGCTTTCTTT.

This clonotype was counted a few times. This chain uses TRBV20-1 with TRBJ1-2; TRBD1 matches at 11 bases. The CDR3 is 16 residues long. V shed 1 base and J 4 bases; nucleotides not matched to a gene: 8. Germline lookup yields CDR1 DFQATT and CDR2 SNEGSKA (reference sequence). This CDR3 reads CSARVSGGTGGYGYTF. CDR3 sequence (DNA): TGCAGTGCTAGAGTTTCAGGGGGGACAGGGGGCTATGGCTACACCTTC.

J is TRBJ1-2 and V is TRBV10-3; D remains ambiguous. V was clipped by 4 bases and J by 2 bases, with 11 bases between them. In germline, CDR1 is ENHRY, CDR2 SYGVKD. The CDR3 loop spans 14 amino acids. DNA for the CDR3: TGTGCCATCAGTGTCGGGGTATCGAACTATGGCTACACCTTC. It yields the protein CAISVGVSNYGYTF.

CDR3 coding DNA: TGTGCCAGCAGCCAAGTGGAGGGAAGTACTGAAGCTTTCTTT. Protein product: CASSQVEGSTEAFF. The chain has TRBV3-1 and TRBJ1-1; no definite D call. The CDR3 has 14 residues. The germline CDR1 and CDR2 sequences are LGHDT and YNNKEL (reference sequence). The V end lost 1 base, the J end lost 5 bases, and 11 bases lay between the germline ends.

This sequence joins TRBV20-1 and TRBJ2-5; no definite D call. This CDR3 has 14 residues. Germline-derived CDR1 and CDR2 are DFQATT and SNEGSKA (reference sequence). Trimming took 6 bases from V and 0 from J, leaving 14 bases between them. The CDR3 DNA is TGCAGTGCAAAGAGATGGGTTGACCAAGAGACCCAGTACTTC. It codes for CSAKRWVDQETQYF.

This clonotype came up a few times. This chain connects TRBV20-1 to TRBJ2-7; 11 bases agree with TRBD2. Germline V gene lookup returns CDR1 DFQATT and CDR2 SNEGSKA (reference sequence). This CDR3 is built from 15 residues. V lost 2 bases, J lost 4 bases, and 7 bases stayed unmatched. The CDR3 DNA reads as TGCAGTGCTAGACGTACTAGCGGGAGAGGGTACGAGCAGTACTTC. Amino acids: CSARRTSGRGYEQYF.

The CDR3 DNA reads as TGTGCCAGCAGCGAGCGCACAGCAAACCGCTACGAGCAGTACTTC. Amino acid sequence: CASSERTANRYEQYF. This chain links TRBV5-6 with TRBJ2-7; D uncertain. This CDR3 is 15 amino acids long. Germline CDR1 is SGHDT and CDR2 is YYEEEE. Trimming took 4 bases from V and 3 from J, leaving 17 bases between them.

This clonotype has more than one count but fewer than ten. The CDR3 region is CASREGLRSSYEQYF. As DNA, the CDR3 is TGTGCCAGCAGGGAGGGACTAAGAAGCTCCTACGAGCAGTACTTC. The chain couples TRBV6-2 or TRBV6-3 to TRBJ2-7, with TRBD2 identical over 7 bases. V shed 6 bases, J shed 0 bases, and the junction held 8 bases outside the gene matches. Germline loops: CDR1 MNHEY, CDR2 SVGEGT. The CDR3 has 15 residues.

This clonotype was seen a handful of times. The gene calls are TRBV7-2 and TRBJ2-1; possible D gene TRBD2, 6 bases. Germline V gene data show CDR1 as SGHTA and CDR2 as FQGNSA. V was clipped by 5 bases and J by 5 bases, with 22 bases between them. This CDR3 comprises 17 residues. The CDR3 reads CASSPSVLATRNNEQFF. In DNA form, the CDR3 reads TGTGCCAGCAGCCCTAGTGTCCTAGCGACACGAAACAATGAGCAGTTCTTC.

The CDR3, as DNA: TGCAGTGCTAGCCGGTGGGGTGCTAATGAAAAACTGTTTTTT. Amino acids: CSASRWGANEKLFF. The V gene is TRBV20-1, the J gene TRBJ1-4; unclear D gene. Germline loops: CDR1 DFQATT, CDR2 SNEGSKA (reference sequence). This CDR3 spans 14 amino acids. V was shortened by 3 bases and J by 3 bases, with 11 bases between the two germline ends.

This clonotype was detected a few times. This chain links TRBV29-1 with TRBJ2-3; TRBD1 matches at 7 bases. Per the germline V gene, CDR1 is SQVTM and CDR2 is ANQGSEA. The CDR3 extends over 15 amino acids. V dropped 4 bases and J dropped 6; count of bases not matched to a gene: 13. The CDR3 DNA reads as TGCAGCGTTGCCCACAGGGGCCAGTGGGGGGATACGCAGTATTTT. It is translated as CSVAHRGQWGDTQYF.

The chain has TRBV5-5 and TRBJ2-5; D gene unclear. With 1 base removed from V and 1 base from J, the gap between germline ends came to 8 bases. Germline CDR1 is SGHKS and CDR2 is YYEKEE (reference sequence). The CDR3 covers 14 residues. CDR3 in amino acids: CASSLYQGQETQYF. The DNA of the CDR3 is TGTGCCAGCAGCTTGTACCAAGGCCAAGAGACCCAGTACTTC.